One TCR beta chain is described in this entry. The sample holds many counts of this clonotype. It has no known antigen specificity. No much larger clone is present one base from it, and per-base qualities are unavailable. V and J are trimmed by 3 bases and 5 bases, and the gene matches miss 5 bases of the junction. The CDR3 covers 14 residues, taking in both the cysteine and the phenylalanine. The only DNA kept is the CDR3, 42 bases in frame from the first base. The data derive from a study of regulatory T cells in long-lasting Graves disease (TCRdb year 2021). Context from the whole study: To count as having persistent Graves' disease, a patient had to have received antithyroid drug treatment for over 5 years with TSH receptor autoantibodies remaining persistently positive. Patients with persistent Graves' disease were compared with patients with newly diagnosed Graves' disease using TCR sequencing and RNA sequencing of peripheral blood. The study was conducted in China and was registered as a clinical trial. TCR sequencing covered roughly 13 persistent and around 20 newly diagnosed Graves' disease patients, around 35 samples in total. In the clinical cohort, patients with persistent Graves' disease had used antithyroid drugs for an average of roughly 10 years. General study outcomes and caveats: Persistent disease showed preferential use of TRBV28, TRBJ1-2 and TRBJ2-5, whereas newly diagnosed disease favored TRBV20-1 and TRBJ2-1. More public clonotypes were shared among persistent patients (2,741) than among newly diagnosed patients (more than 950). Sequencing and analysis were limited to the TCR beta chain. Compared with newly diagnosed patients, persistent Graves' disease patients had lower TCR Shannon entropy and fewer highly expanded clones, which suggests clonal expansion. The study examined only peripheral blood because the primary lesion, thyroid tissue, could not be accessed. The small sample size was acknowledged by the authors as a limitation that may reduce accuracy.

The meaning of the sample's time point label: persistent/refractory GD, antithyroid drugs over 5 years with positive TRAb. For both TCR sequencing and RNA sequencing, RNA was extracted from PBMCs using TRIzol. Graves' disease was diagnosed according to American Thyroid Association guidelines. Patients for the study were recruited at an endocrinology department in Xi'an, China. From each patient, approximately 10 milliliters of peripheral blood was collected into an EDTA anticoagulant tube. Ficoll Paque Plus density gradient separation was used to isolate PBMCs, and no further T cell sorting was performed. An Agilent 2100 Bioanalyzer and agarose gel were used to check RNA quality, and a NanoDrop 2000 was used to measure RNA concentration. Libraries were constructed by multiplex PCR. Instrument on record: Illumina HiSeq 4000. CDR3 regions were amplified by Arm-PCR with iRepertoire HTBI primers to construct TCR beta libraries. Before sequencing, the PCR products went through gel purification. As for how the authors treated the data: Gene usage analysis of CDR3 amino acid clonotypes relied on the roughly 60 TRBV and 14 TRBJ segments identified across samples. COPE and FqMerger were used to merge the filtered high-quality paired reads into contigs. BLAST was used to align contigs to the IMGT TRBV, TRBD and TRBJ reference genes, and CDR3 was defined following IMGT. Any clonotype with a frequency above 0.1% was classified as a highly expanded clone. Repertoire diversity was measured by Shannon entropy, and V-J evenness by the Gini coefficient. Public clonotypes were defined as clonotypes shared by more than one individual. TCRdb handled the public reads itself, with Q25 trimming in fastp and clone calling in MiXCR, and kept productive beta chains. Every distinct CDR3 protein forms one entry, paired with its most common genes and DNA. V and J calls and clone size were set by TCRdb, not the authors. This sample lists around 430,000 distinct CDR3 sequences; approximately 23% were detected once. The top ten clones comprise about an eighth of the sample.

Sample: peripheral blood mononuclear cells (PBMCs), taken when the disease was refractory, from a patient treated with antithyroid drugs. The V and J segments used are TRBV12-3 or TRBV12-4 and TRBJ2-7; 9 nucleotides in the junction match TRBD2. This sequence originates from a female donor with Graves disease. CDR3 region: CASSLEREEHEQYF. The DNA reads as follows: TGTGCCAGCAGTTTGGAGCGGGAGGAACACGAGCAGTACTTC.